The 30 T cell receptor beta chains below were found in one sample sequenced in a study of T cell changes during pregnancy in multiple sclerosis. TCRdb's table, derived via immunoSEQ multiplex PCR, lists solely in-frame clones and lacks some. The sample comprises around 110,000 clones, just under 95% of which are singletons, and less than 0.9% rests with the top ten. The sample in question was peripheral blood, obtained in the third trimester of pregnancy. The origin of the receptors is a female donor in good health, enrolled as a control in a pregnancy study.

The V and J genes are TRBV5-1 and TRBJ2-1, with TRBD1 matching 9 bases. The CDR3 runs to 15 residues. With 4 bases clipped from V and 1 base from J, the junction kept 3 bases outside the gene matches. The germline CDR1 and CDR2 sequences are SGHRS and YFSETQ. CDR3 region: CASSTGQGSYNEQFF. The CDR3, as DNA: TGCGCCAGCAGCACCGGACAGGGGTCCTACAATGAGCAGTTCTTC.

This clone was counted once. This chain uses TRBV7-9 with TRBJ2-7, with 10 bases that match TRBD2. V lost 3 bases, J lost 1 base, and 6 bases stayed unmatched. Germline V CDR1 and CDR2: SEHNR, FQNEAQ (reference sequence). The CDR3 runs to 16 residues. The chain's CDR3 is CASSFLLAGSSYEQYF. CDR3 nucleotide sequence: TGTGCCAGCAGCTTTCTACTAGCGGGGTCGTCCTACGAGCAGTACTTC.

To note about this clone: The same CDR3 also results from other DNA sequences found in this sample. V and J are TRBV5-1 and TRBJ2-3, with 7 bases aligning to TRBD1. The CDR3 sequence is 14 residues long. CDR1 is SGHRS and CDR2 is YFSETQ in the germline V gene. V lost 4 bases to trimming and J lost 1 base; unmatched junction nucleotides: 3. DNA of the CDR3: TGCGCCAGCAGCCTCCAGGGGGGCACAGATACGCAGTATTTT. As protein: CASSLQGGTDTQYF. Variable domain in full (rest from reference TRBV5-1 and TRBJ2-3): KAGVTQTPRYLIKTRGQQVTLSCSPISGHRSVSWYQQTPGQGLQFLFEYFSETQRNKGNFPGRFSGRQFSNSRSEMNVSTLELGDSALYLCASSLQGGTDTQYFGPGTRLTVL.

The chain carries TRBV6-5 and TRBJ2-7; TRBD2 matches 13 bases. Germline CDR1 and CDR2: MNHEY and SVGAGI. CDR3 size: 15 residues. After removal of 4 bases from V and 6 bases from J, the junction contained 6 bases not matched to a gene. CDR3 residues: CASSSGTSGVAEQYF. CDR3 bases: TGTGCCAGCAGTTCCGGGACTAGCGGGGTTGCCGAGCAGTACTTC.

The rearrangement joins TRBV25-1 to TRBJ2-1, with D perhaps matching TRBD1 (6 bases). The CDR3 totals 15 residues. V was pared by 2 bases and J by 3 bases, with 11 bases between. Germline V CDR1 and CDR2: MGHDK, SYGVNS. CDR3 in amino acids: CASSEPGTLYNEQFF. The CDR3 DNA reads TGTGCCAGCAGTGAACCCGGGACACTCTACAATGAGCAGTTCTTC.

V usage is TRBV11-3 and J usage is TRBJ2-7, with a weak D call TRBD1 (5 bases). CDR3 length equals 13 residues. From germline, CDR1 is SGHNT and CDR2 YENEEA. V was shortened by 6 bases and J by 3 bases, with 12 bases between the two germline ends. CDR3 sequence reads: CASRSGRDYEQYF. CDR3 nucleotides: TGTGCCAGCAGGTCAGGCAGGGACTACGAGCAGTACTTC.

The V call is TRBV6-6, the J call TRBJ1-1; perhaps TRBD1 as D (5 bases). The germline V gene has CDR1 MNHNY and CDR2 SVGAGI (reference sequence). This CDR3 spans 14 amino acids. Trimming took off 0 bases at V and 1 base at J, with 6 bases between the two ends. The CDR3 nucleotides read TGTGCCAGCAGTTACTCAGGGGAGAACACTGAAGCTTTCTTT. Its translation: CASSYSGENTEAFF.

The J gene is TRBJ1-2, the V gene TRBV5-8; D uncertain. Germline loops: CDR1 SGHTS, CDR2 YDEGEE. The V and J ends lost 2 bases and 3 bases respectively, with 11 bases between them. CDR3 length equals 14 residues. The CDR3 coding sequence is TGTGCCAGCAGCTTCAGTAGGAGGTACTATGGCTACACCTTC. Translated, it gives CASSFSRRYYGYTF.

This chain joins TRBV5-1 and TRBJ2-3; D not resolved. The V gene's germline CDR1 is SGHRS and CDR2 YFSETQ. This CDR3 is 12 amino acids long. V lost 3 bases and J lost 4, with 6 bases in between. CDR3 DNA: TGCGCCAGCAGCTACACAGCAGATACGCAGTATTTT. The encoded protein is CASSYTADTQYF.

This chain connects TRBV9 to TRBJ1-2, with 9 bases identical to TRBD1. Per the germline V gene, CDR1 is SGDLS and CDR2 is YYNGEE. The V segment lost 4 bases and the J segment 0 bases; nucleotides outside the gene matches: 4. This CDR3 spans 15 amino acids. The CDR3 reads CASSSRQGANYGYTF. In DNA, the CDR3 is TGTGCCAGCAGCTCACGACAGGGGGCTAACTATGGCTACACCTTC.

J is TRBJ2-1 and V is TRBV4-2; TRBD2 matches at 11 bases. Germline CDR1 reads LGHNA; CDR2 reads YNFKEQ. The CDR3 extends over 18 amino acids. J was trimmed by 5 bases and V by 3 bases; bases with no gene match: 12. The CDR3, as DNA: TGTGCCAGCAGCCACAAAAGAGGTAGCGGGGGGGCAGACAATGAGCAGTTCTTC. It specifies CASSHKRGSGGADNEQFF.

This chain uses TRBV2 with TRBJ1-2, with 7 bases fitting TRBD1. Germline loops: CDR1 SNHLY, CDR2 FYNNEI. Trimming cost V 11 bases and J 4 bases; bases outside gene matches: 16. This CDR3 contains 15 residues. The CDR3 here is CASKRGQREIYGYTF. As DNA, the CDR3 is TGTGCCTCCAAACGGGGACAGCGAGAGATCTATGGCTACACCTTC.

J is TRBJ1-4 and V is TRBV7-9, with D unresolved. CDR3 size: 15 residues. Germline lookup yields CDR1 SEHNR and CDR2 FQNEAQ (reference sequence). Trimming cost V 3 bases and J 4 bases, with 12 bases left between them. CDR3 protein: CASSFIGQINEKLFF. CDR3 in DNA: TGTGCCAGCAGCTTCATTGGGCAGATTAATGAAAAACTGTTTTTT. Full variable domain (outside the CDR3, taken from reference TRBV7-9 and TRBJ1-4): DTGVSQNPRHKITKRGQNVTFRCDPISEHNRLYWYRQTLGQGPEFLTYFQNEAQLEKSRLLSDRFSAERPKGSFSTLEIQRTEQGDSAMYLCASSFIGQINEKLFFGSGTQLSVL.

This rearrangement joins TRBV7-2 to TRBJ2-5; maybe TRBD1 (6 bases). Per germline, CDR1 SGHTA and CDR2 FQGNSA. V was clipped by 5 bases and J by 2 bases, with 12 bases between them. This CDR3 contains 14 residues. The CDR3 coding sequence is TGTGCCAGCAGCAAGTCAGGGGTGCAAGAGACCCAGTACTTC. Protein sequence: CASSKSGVQETQYF. The full variable domain, rest sourced from reference TRBV7-2 and TRBJ2-5, is GAGVSQSPSNKVTEKGKDVELRCDPISGHTALYWYRQSLGQGLEFLIYFQGNSAPDKSGLPSDRFSAERTGGSVSTLTIQRTQQEDSAVYLCASSKSGVQETQYFGPGTRLLVL.

In nucleotides, the CDR3 is TGCGCCAGCAGCCAAGAAGGGGCGCGTAATGAAAAACTGTTTTTT. Translated, it gives CASSQEGARNEKLFF. This chain connects TRBV4-3 to TRBJ1-4, with TRBD1 as a possible D gene (5 bases). Trimming stripped 0 bases from V and 4 bases from J, with 9 bases between. CDR3 length equals 15 residues. The germline gives CDR1 LGHNA, CDR2 YSLEER.

The chain is built from TRBV19 and TRBJ1-1; D is undetermined. The CDR3 contains 13 residues. Trimming cost V 8 bases and J 1 base, with 11 bases left between them. Germline values: CDR1 LNHDA, CDR2 SQIVND (reference sequence). The DNA for the CDR3 is TGTGCCAGTTCGCCGACACAGAACACTGAAGCTTTCTTT. This codes for CASSPTQNTEAFF.

The chain combines TRBV30 with TRBJ1-5; TRBD1 might be the D (6 bases). Trimming left V 5 bases short and J 1 base short, with 12 bases between. The CDR3 runs to 14 residues. Germline assignment: CDR1 GTSNPN and CDR2 SVGIG (reference sequence). The CDR3 reads CAWGRGLSNQPQHF. For the CDR3, the DNA is TGTGCCTGGGGCAGGGGATTGAGCAATCAGCCCCAGCATTTT.

J is TRBJ1-4 and V is TRBV27, with D tentatively TRBD1 (5 bases). CDR1 is MNHEY and CDR2 is SMNVEV in the germline V gene (reference sequence). V shed 2 bases and J shed 4 bases, with 11 bases lying between them. The CDR3 runs 15 residues. The CDR3, as DNA: TGTGCCAGCAGTTTAGGGAACAGGATTAATGAAAAACTGTTTTTT. Translating it yields CASSLGNRINEKLFF.

This clone was observed once. V and J are TRBV30 and TRBJ2-1; 9 bases agree with TRBD2. The ends lost 3 bases at V and 5 bases at J; junction bases unmatched: 5. Germline values: CDR1 GTSNPN, CDR2 SVGIG (reference sequence). This CDR3 contains 14 residues. CDR3 bases: TGTGCCTGGAGGCAGCGGGGGGCGCACAATGAGCAGTTCTTC. It is translated as CAWRQRGAHNEQFF.

The J gene is TRBJ2-5, the V gene TRBV30; 8 nucleotides align to TRBD2. The germline gives CDR1 GTSNPN, CDR2 SVGIG (reference sequence). The CDR3 is 15 residues long. Germline trimming cut 2 bases from V and 5 bases from J; bases unmatched to any gene: 10. The CDR3 coding sequence is TGTGCCTGGAGTCCTCCCGCGGGGGGCGAGGAGACCCAGTACTTC. Translated, it gives CAWSPPAGGEETQYF. The full variable domain, in which reference TRBV30 and TRBJ2-5 provide the parts outside the CDR3, is SQTIHQWPATLVQPVGSPLSLECTVEGTSNPNLYWYRQAAGRGLQLLFYSVGIGQISSEVPQNLSASRPQDRQFILSSKKLLLSDSGFYLCAWSPPAGGEETQYFGPGTRLLVL.

In its sample, this clone was seen a few times. CDR3 in DNA: TGTGCCAGCAGCCAAGAAATTGTAGCGGGGGGTCCCTACGAGCAGTACTTC. Its translation is CASSQEIVAGGPYEQYF. The chain has TRBV4-2 and TRBJ2-7; 10 positions agree with TRBD2. CDR1 and CDR2 from the germline V gene are LGHNA and YNFKEQ. The CDR3 is made up of 17 amino acids. Trimming cost V 0 bases and J 2 bases; bases outside gene matches: 7.

The chain couples TRBV30 to TRBJ2-3; a weak D match, TRBD1 (6 bases). CDR3 length: 11 amino acids. Germline CDR1 GTSNPN, CDR2 SVGIG (reference sequence). V was clipped by 2 bases and J by 15 bases, with 15 bases between them. The CDR3 region is CAWSLGGGTYF. In DNA, the CDR3 is TGTGCCTGGAGTCTTGGGGGCGGTACATATTTT.

The chain recombines TRBV7-3 with TRBJ2-3; D perhaps matches TRBD1 (6 bases). The CDR3 length is 15 residues. CDR1 and CDR2 (germline): SGHTA, FQGTGA. The V gene lost 6 bases and the J gene lost 0 bases, with 13 bases spanning the gap. The CDR3 protein is CASSYTGLSTDTQYF. In DNA, the CDR3 is TGTGCCAGCAGTTATACAGGGTTGAGCACAGATACGCAGTATTTT.

The chain joins TRBV5-1 to TRBJ2-5; 8 nucleotides match TRBD2. Germline lookup yields CDR1 SGHRS and CDR2 YFSETQ. The CDR3 runs 15 residues. After removal of 4 bases from V and 2 bases from J, the junction contained 7 bases not matched to a gene. CDR3 coding DNA: TGCGCCAGCAGCCAACAACCGGGGGGGCAAGAGACCCAGTACTTC. It is translated as CASSQQPGGQETQYF.

The CDR3 sequence is CASSKDTNYGYTF. The CDR3 coding sequence is TGTGCCAGCAGCAAAGACACTAACTATGGCTACACCTTC. The chain is built from TRBV21-1 and TRBJ1-2; TRBD1 is taken as the D call from the table, unchecked against the DNA. TRBV21-1 has pseudogene status. This CDR3 spans 13 amino acids.

V is TRBV7-2 and J is TRBJ2-3, with TRBD1 matching over 9 bases. V lost 5 bases and J lost 6; bases outside the gene matches: 6. The CDR3 spans 14 residues. Germline V gene sequence: CDR1 SGHTA, CDR2 FQGNSA. The CDR3 spells CASSAHRGLDTQYF. The CDR3 DNA sequence: TGTGCCAGCAGCGCCCACAGGGGGCTGGATACGCAGTATTTT. Using reference TRBV7-2 and TRBJ2-3 for the parts outside the CDR3, the full variable domain is GAGVSQSPSNKVTEKGKDVELRCDPISGHTALYWYRQSLGQGLEFLIYFQGNSAPDKSGLPSDRFSAERTGGSVSTLTIQRTQQEDSAVYLCASSAHRGLDTQYFGPGTRLTVL.

The rearrangement joins TRBV10-3 to TRBJ1-2; TRBD1 might be the D (5 bases). In germline, CDR1 is ENHRY, CDR2 SYGVKD. This CDR3 has 13 residues. Trimming stripped 6 bases from V and 4 bases from J, with 12 bases between. CDR3 region: CAISGGIAYGYTF. The CDR3 coding sequence is TGTGCCATCAGCGGGGGAATTGCCTATGGCTACACCTTC.

CDR3 DNA: TGTGCCTGGAGTACCCATAGTAACACTGAAGCTTTCTTT. Its translation is CAWSTHSNTEAFF. The chain uses TRBV30 and TRBJ1-1, with no clear D. The germline CDR1 and CDR2 sequences are GTSNPN and SVGIG (reference sequence). V was pared by 2 bases and J by 2 bases, with 9 bases between. This CDR3 comprises 13 residues. Variable domain in full (rest from reference TRBV30 and TRBJ1-1): SQTIHQWPATLVQPVGSPLSLECTVEGTSNPNLYWYRQAAGRGLQLLFYSVGIGQISSEVPQNLSASRPQDRQFILSSKKLLLSDSGFYLCAWSTHSNTEAFFGQGTRLTVV.

The chain carries TRBV5-5 and TRBJ1-2, with 11 nucleotides matching TRBD1. This CDR3 has 15 amino acids. After removal of 4 bases from V and 8 bases from J, the junction contained 10 bases not matched to a gene. Germline V lookup: CDR1 SGHKS, CDR2 YYEKEE (reference sequence). This chain's CDR3 is CASSPQDRGPGGYTF. The CDR3 bases are TGTGCCAGCAGCCCGCAGGACAGGGGGCCGGGAGGCTACACCTTC.

The rearrangement links TRBV12-5 to TRBJ2-7; D possibly corresponds to TRBD1 (6 bases). The CDR3 has 14 amino acids. Deletions cut 5 bases from V and 0 bases from J, with 11 bases between. The V gene's germline CDR1 is LGHNT and CDR2 FRNRAP. The CDR3 nucleotides are TGTGCTAGTGGTCAGACAGGATACTCCTACGAGCAGTACTTC. Its protein is CASGQTGYSYEQYF.